This T cell receptor beta chain was found in a study of early T cells in non-severe SARS-CoV-2 infection. Study details: The authors sequenced bulk RNA from unsorted whole blood, leaving chains unpaired.

Comments on this clonotype: Its antigen is unknown.

This CDR3 is built from 16 residues. Germline V gives CDR1 LGHDT, CDR2 YNNKEL (reference sequence). Losses at the gene ends were 0 bases for V and 1 base for J; bases not matched to a gene: 5. Individually, cDNA molecules had unique molecular identifiers attached to them. TCRdb reprocessed the 5' RACE reads via MiXCR and lists one record per CDR3 protein. The sample shows around 52,000 distinct CDR3 sequences, roughly 12% of them seen only once. Regarding the study as a whole: A preference for anti-spike CD8 responses marked VDJdb matching, which missed private and CD4 specificities.

This TCR was sampled from an adult who was a healthcare worker with PCR-confirmed SARS-CoV-2 infection or an uninfected control (not recorded which). The gene calls are TRBV3-1 and TRBJ1-1; 7 nucleotides line up with TRBD1. Specimen: whole blood. The CDR3 DNA reads TGTGCCAGCAGCCAAGACCCCAGGGGGTCGAACACTGAAGCTTTCTTT. Amino acids: CASSQDPRGSNTEAFF.